The T cell receptor beta chain under discussion was sequenced for a study of shared clonotypes between healthy human individuals. The data were produced by immunoSEQ multiplex PCR, yet TCRdb's version contains in-frame clones alone and is incomplete. This table has 2 million or so clones, roughly 95% appearing once. In germline, CDR1 is MGHRA, CDR2 YSYEKL. After removal of 3 bases from V and 4 bases from J, the junction contained 1 base not matched to a gene. The CDR3 is 15 residues long. The rearrangement links TRBV4-1 to TRBJ2-1, with 12 bases identical to TRBD2. The source material was naive CD4+ T cells sorted from blood. Subset meaning: CD45RA+ positively selected. The sequence was collected from a man younger than 35 in good health. The CDR3 reads CASSQGTSGYNEQFF. DNA for the CDR3: TGCGCCAGCAGCCAGGGGACTAGCGGGTACAATGAGCAGTTCTTC.